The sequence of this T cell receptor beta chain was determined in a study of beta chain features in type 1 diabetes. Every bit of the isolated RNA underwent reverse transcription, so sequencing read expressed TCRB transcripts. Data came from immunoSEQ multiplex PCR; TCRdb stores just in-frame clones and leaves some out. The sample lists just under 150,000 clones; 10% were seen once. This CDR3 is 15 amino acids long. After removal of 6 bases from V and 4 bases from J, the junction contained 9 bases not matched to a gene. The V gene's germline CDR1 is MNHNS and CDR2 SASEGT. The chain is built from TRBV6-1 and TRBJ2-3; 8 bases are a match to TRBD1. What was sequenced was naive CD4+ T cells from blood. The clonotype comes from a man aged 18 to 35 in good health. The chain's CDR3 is CASRNRAGGADTQYF. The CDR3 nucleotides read TGTGCCAGCAGGAATAGGGCAGGGGGCGCAGATACGCAGTATTTT.